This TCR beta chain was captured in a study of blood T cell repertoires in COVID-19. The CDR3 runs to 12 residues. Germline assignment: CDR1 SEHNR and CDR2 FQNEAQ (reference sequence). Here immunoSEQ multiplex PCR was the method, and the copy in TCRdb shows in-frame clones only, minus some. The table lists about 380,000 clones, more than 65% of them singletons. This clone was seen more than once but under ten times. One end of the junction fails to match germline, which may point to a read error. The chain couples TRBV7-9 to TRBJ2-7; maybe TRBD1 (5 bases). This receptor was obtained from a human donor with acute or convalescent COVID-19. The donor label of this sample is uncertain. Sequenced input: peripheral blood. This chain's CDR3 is CASSPGYRGLRF. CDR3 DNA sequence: TGTGCCAGCAGCCCAGGGTATAGGGGCTTACGGTTC.